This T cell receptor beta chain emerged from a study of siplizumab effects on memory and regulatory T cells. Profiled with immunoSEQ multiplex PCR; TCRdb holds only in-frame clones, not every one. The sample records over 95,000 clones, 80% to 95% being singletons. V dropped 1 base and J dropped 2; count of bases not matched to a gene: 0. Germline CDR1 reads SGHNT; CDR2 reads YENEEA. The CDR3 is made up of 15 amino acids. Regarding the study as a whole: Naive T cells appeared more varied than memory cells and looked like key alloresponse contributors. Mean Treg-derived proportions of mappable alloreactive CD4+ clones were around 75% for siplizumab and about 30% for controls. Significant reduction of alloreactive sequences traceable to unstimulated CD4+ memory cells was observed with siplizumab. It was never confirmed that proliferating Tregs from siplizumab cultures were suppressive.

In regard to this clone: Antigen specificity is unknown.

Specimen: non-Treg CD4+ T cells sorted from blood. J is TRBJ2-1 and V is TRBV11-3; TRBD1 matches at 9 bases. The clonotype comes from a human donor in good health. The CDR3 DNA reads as TGTGCCAGCAGCTTAGGACAGGGGGCCTACAATGAGCAGTTCTTC. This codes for CASSLGQGAYNEQFF.